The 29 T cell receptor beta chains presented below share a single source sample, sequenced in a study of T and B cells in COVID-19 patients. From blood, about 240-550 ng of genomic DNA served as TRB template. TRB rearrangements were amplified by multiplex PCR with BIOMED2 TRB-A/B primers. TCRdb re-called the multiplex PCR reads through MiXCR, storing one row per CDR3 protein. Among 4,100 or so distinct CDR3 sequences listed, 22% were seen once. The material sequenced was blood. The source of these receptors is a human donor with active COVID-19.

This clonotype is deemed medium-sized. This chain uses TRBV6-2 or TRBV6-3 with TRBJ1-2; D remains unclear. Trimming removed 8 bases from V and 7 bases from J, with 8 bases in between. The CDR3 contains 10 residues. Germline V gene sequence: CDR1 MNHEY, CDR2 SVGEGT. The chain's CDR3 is CASREVGYTF. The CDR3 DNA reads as TGTGCCAGCCGAGAAGTTGGCTACACCTTC.

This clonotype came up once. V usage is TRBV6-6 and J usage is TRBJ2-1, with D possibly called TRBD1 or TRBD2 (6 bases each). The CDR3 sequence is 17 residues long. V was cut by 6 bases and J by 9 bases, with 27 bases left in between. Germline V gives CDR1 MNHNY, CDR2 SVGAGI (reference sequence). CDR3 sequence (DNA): TGTGCCAGCAGCTACCCCGGGGGCGGCCCCCGCTCGGGTGAGCAGTTCTTC. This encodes CASSYPGGGPRSGEQFF.

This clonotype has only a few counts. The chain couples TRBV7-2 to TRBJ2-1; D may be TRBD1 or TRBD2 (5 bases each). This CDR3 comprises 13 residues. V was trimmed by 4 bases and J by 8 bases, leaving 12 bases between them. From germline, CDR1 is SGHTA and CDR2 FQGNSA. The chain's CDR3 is CASSWETAYEQFF. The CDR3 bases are TGTGCCAGCAGCTGGGAGACAGCGTATGAGCAGTTCTTC.

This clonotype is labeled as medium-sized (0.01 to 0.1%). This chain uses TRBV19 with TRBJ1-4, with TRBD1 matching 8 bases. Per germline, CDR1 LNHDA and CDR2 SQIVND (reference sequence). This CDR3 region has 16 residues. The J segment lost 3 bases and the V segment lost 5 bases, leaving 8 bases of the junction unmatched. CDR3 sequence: CASSLIQGVANEKLFF. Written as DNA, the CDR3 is TGTGCCAGTAGTCTGATACAGGGGGTGGCTAATGAAAAACTGTTTTTT.

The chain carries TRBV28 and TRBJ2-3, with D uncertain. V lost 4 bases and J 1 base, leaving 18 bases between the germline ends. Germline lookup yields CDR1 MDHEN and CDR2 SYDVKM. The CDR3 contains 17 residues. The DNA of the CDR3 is TGTGCCAGCAGTTCCCCAGTAGATGGTGTTCGCACAGATACGCAGTATTTT. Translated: CASSSPVDGVRTDTQYF.

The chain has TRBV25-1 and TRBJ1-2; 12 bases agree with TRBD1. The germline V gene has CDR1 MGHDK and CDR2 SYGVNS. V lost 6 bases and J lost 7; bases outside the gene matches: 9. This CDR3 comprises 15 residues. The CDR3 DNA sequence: TGTGCCAGCAGGCCCACCGGGACAGGGGGCTCTGGCTACACCTTC. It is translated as CASRPTGTGGSGYTF.

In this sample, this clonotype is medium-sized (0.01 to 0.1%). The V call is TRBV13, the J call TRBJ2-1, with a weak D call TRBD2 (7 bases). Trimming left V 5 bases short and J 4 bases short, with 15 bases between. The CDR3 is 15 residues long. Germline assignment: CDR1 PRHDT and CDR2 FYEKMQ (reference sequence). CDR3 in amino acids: CASSRGRGRYNEQFF. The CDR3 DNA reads TGTGCCAGCAGCCGGGGGCGGGGGCGGTACAATGAGCAGTTCTTC. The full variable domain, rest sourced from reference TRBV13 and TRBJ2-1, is AAGVIQSPRHLIKEKRETATLKCYPIPRHDTVYWYQQGPGQDPQFLISFYEKMQSDKGSIPDRFSAQQFSDYHSELNMSSLELGDSALYFCASSRGRGRYNEQFFGPGTRLTVL.

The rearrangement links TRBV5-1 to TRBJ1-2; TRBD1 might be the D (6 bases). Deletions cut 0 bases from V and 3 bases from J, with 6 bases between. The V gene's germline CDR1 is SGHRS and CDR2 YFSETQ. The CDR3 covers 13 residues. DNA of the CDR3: TGCGCCAGCAGCTTGGCAGGGGACTATGGCTACACCTTC. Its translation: CASSLAGDYGYTF. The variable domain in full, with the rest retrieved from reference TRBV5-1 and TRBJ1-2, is KAGVTQTPRYLIKTRGQQVTLSCSPISGHRSVSWYQQTPGQGLQFLFEYFSETQRNKGNFPGRFSGRQFSNSRSEMNVSTLELGDSALYLCASSLAGDYGYTFGSGTRLTVV.

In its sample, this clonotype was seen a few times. Here the CDR3 DNA reads TGCAGTGCTAGTGGTGGGAGAGAGACCCAGTACTTC. This translates into CSASGGRETQYF. The V call is TRBV20-1, the J call TRBJ2-5, with D perhaps TRBD2 (5 bases). V gave up 3 bases and J gave up 4 bases, with 9 bases separating them. Per the germline V gene, CDR1 is DFQATT and CDR2 is SNEGSKA (reference sequence). CDR3 length: 12 amino acids.

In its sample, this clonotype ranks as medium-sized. The CDR3 DNA reads as TGTGCCAGCAGCAGCGGGACTAGCGGGAGTTTCTACAATGAGCAGTTCTTC. It specifies CASSSGTSGSFYNEQFF. The rearrangement uses TRBV5-6 and TRBJ2-1; TRBD2 agrees at 14 bases. The V gene's germline CDR1 is SGHDT and CDR2 YYEEEE. This CDR3 region has 17 residues. Losses at the gene ends were 4 bases for V and 3 bases for J; bases not matched to a gene: 6.

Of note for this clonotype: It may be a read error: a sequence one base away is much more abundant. The CDR3 nucleotides read TGCGCCAGCAGCCCGGGACAGGGGAATGAGCAGTACTTC. This codes for CASSPGQGNEQYF. This chain links TRBV5-1 with TRBJ2-7, with 10 positions matching TRBD1. Germline CDR1 reads SGHRS; CDR2 reads YFSETQ. V lost 4 bases, J lost 7 bases, and 5 bases stayed unmatched. This CDR3 spans 13 amino acids.

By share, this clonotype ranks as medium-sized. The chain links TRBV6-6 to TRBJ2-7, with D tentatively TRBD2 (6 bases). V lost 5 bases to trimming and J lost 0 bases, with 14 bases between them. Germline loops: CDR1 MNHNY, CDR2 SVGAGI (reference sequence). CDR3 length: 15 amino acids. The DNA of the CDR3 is TGTGCCAGCAGTGCCGGGACTCCTAGCTCCTACGAGCAGTACTTC. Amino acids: CASSAGTPSSYEQYF.

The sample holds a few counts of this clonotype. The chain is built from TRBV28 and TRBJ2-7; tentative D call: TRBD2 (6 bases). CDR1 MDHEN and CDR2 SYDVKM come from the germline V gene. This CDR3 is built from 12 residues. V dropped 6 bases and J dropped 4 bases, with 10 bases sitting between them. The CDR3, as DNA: TGTGCCAGCAGGGGACTCCTTTACGAGCAGTACTTC. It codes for CASRGLLYEQYF.

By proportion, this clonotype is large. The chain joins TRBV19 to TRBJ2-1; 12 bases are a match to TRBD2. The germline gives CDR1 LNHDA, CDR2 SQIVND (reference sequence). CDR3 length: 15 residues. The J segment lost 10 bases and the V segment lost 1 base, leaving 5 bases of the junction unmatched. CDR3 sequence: CASSIGLAGVGEQFF. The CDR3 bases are TGTGCCAGTAGTATAGGACTAGCGGGAGTAGGAGAGCAGTTCTTC.

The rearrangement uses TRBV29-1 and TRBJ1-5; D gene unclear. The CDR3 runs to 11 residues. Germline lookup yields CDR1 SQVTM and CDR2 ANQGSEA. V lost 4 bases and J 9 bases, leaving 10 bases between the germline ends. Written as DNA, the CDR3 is TGCAGCGTTGTTATGACTACGCCCCAGCATTTT. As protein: CSVVMTTPQHF. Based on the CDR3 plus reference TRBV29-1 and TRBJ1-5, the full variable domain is SAVISQKPSRDICQRGTSLTIQCQVDSQVTMMFWYRQQPGQSLTLIATANQGSEATYESGFVIDKFPISRPNLTFSTLTVSNMSPEDSSIYLCSVVMTTPQHFGDGTRLSIL.

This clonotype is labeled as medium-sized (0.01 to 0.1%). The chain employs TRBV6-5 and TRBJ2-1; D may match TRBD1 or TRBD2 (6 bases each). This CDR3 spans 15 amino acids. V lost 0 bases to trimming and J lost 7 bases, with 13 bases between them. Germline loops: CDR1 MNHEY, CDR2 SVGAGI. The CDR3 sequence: CASSYSRGGLNEQFF. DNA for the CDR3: TGTGCCAGCAGTTACTCGAGAGGGGGGCTGAATGAGCAGTTCTTC.

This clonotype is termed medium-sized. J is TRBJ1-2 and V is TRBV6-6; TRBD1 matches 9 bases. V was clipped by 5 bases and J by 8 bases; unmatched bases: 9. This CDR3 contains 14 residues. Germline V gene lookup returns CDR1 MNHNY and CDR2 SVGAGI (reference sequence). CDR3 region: CASSRLGQGKGYTF. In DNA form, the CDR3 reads TGTGCCAGCAGTCGCCTCGGACAGGGGAAAGGCTACACCTTC.

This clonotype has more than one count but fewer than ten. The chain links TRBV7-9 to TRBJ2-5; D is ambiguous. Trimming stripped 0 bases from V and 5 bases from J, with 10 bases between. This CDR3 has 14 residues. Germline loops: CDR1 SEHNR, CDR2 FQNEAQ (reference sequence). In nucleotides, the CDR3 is TGTGCCAGCAGCTTAGCGGTCCTAAGGGAGACCCAGTACTTC. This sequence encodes CASSLAVLRETQYF.

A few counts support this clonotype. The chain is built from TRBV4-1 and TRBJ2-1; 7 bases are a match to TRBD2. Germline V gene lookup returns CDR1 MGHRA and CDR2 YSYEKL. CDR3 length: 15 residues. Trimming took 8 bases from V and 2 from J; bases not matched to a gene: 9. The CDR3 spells CASARAGTTYNEQFF. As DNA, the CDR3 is TGCGCCAGCGCTCGGGCAGGGACTACCTACAATGAGCAGTTCTTC.

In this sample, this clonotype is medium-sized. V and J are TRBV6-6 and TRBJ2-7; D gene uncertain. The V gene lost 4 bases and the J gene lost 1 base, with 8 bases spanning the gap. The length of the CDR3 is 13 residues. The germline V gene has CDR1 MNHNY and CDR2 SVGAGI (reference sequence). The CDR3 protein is CASSSTSSYEQYF. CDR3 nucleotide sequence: TGTGCCAGCAGTTCTACGAGTTCCTACGAGCAGTACTTC.

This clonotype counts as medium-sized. The CDR3 DNA follows: TGCGCCAGCAGCTTGGGGCGAGATCGGGAGACCCAGTACTTC. This sequence encodes CASSLGRDRETQYF. The V gene is TRBV5-1, the J gene TRBJ2-5; the D is unclear. CDR1 and CDR2 (germline): SGHRS, YFSETQ. Trimming removed 0 bases at V and 5 bases at J, with 11 bases between. The length of the CDR3 is 14 residues.

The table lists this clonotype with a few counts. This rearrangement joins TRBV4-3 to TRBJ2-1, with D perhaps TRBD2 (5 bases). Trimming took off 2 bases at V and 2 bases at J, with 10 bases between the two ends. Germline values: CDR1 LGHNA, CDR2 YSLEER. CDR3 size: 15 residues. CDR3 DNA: TGCGCCAGCAGCCAATCGGGGAGCGCCTACAATGAGCAGTTCTTC. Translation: CASSQSGSAYNEQFF.

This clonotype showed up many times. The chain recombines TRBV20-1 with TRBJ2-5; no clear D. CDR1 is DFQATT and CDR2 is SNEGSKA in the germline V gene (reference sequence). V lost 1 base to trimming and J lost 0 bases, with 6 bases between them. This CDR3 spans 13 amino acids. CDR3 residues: CSARGRNQETQYF. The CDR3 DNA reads TGCAGTGCTAGAGGCAGGAACCAAGAGACCCAGTACTTC.

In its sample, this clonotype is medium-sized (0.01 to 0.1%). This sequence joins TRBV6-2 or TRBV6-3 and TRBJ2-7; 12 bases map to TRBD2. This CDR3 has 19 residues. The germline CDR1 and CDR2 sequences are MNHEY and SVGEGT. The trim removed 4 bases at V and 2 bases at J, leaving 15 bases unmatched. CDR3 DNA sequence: TGTGCCAGCAGTTCATCGATATCGGGACTAGCGGGCTACGCCTACGAGCAGTACTTC. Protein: CASSSSISGLAGYAYEQYF.

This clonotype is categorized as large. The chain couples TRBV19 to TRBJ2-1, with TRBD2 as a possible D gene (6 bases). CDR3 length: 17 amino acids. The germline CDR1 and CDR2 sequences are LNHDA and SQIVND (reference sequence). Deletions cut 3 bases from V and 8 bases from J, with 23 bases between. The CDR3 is CASSMIVPLLANHEQFF. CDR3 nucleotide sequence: TGTGCCAGTAGTATGATAGTGCCCCTCCTAGCGAACCATGAGCAGTTCTTC.

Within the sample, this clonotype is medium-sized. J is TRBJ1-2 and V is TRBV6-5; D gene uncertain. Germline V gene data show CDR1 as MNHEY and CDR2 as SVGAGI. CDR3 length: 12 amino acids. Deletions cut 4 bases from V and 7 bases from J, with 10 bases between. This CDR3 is CASSSALAGYTF. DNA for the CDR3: TGTGCCAGCAGTTCGGCCCTAGCTGGCTACACCTTC.

The CDR3 nucleotides are TGTGCCAGCAGTTTATTAACCCTCCGCGGGAGGGGAGGAGAGACCCAGTACTTC. Translating it yields CASSLLTLRGRGGETQYF. The chain carries TRBV28 and TRBJ2-5; 9 positions agree with TRBD2. Germline CDR1 MDHEN, CDR2 SYDVKM. Trimming removed 1 base from V and 4 bases from J; junction bases left unmatched: 13. The CDR3 loop spans 18 amino acids.

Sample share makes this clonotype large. The CDR3 sequence: CASSIVGGRETQYF. The CDR3 region has the DNA TGTGCCAGTAGTATCGTTGGAGGGCGAGAGACCCAGTACTTC. The chain combines TRBV19 with TRBJ2-5; a possible D gene is TRBD2 (6 bases). CDR3 length equals 14 residues. Germline V lookup: CDR1 LNHDA, CDR2 SQIVND (reference sequence). V lost 3 bases, J lost 4 bases, and 12 bases lay in between.

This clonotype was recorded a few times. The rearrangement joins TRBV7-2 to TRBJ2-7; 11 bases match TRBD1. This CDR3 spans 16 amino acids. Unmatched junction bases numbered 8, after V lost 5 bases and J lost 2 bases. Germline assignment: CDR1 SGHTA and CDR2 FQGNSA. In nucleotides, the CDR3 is TGTGCCAGCAGCCCAAGGACAGGGGGCTCTACCTACGAGCAGTACTTC. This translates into CASSPRTGGSTYEQYF.